This passage covers 27 T cell receptor beta chains from one sample sequenced in a study of technical replicates of blood from a few donors. The protocol was immunoSEQ multiplex PCR, while the TCRdb copy is restricted to in-frame clones and leaves out a portion. The sample holds about 94,000 clones, approximately 96% seen once. Input material: T cells isolated from PBMCs. The receptors shown here come from a human donor in good health.

The rearrangement joins TRBV19 to TRBJ1-5; 10 nucleotides agree with TRBD1. CDR1 and CDR2 from the germline V gene are LNHDA and SQIVND (reference sequence). V trimming: 4 bases; J trimming: 2 bases; junction bases outside the gene matches: 11. This CDR3 is built from 18 residues. CDR3 sequence (DNA): TGTGCCAGTAGTACCCGACAGGGGGCTCTGAGGGGCAATCAGCCCCAGCATTTT. This sequence encodes CASSTRQGALRGNQPQHF.

J is TRBJ2-7 and V is TRBV11-2, with TRBD1 as a possible D gene (6 bases). The length of the CDR3 is 15 residues. The germline V gene has CDR1 SGHAT and CDR2 FQNNGV. Deletions cut 5 bases from V and 0 bases from J, with 14 bases between. CDR3 in DNA: TGTGCCAGCAGCCCCGACAGGTCCCGCTCCTACGAGCAGTACTTC. The encoded protein is CASSPDRSRSYEQYF.

This chain connects TRBV30 to TRBJ1-1; possible D gene TRBD1, 5 bases. Germline CDR1 is GTSNPN and CDR2 is SVGIG (reference sequence). The CDR3 has 17 amino acids. Trimming removed 2 bases at V and 1 base at J, with 20 bases between. Written as DNA, the CDR3 is TGTGCCTGGAGTCCCGGGGGGGTTGAAGGGGAGAACACTGAAGCTTTCTTT. Translation: CAWSPGGVEGENTEAFF.

This sequence joins TRBV18 and TRBJ2-1, with TRBD1 identical over 7 bases. V was clipped by 5 bases and J by 4 bases; unmatched bases: 5. This CDR3 region has 14 residues. The germline V gene has CDR1 KGHSH and CDR2 LQKENI. In nucleotides, the CDR3 is TGTGCCAGCTCAAAAGAGACAGGGTACAATGAGCAGTTCTTC. It is translated as CASSKETGYNEQFF.

The rearrangement links TRBV5-4 to TRBJ2-1, with TRBD2 identical over 10 bases. The germline V gene encodes CDR1 SGHNT and CDR2 YYREEE (reference sequence). J gave up 7 bases and V 5 bases, and 9 bases lay outside the gene matches. This CDR3 region has 15 residues. CDR3 sequence reads: CASRALAGDSNEQFF. The CDR3 DNA reads TGTGCCAGCAGGGCCCTAGCGGGAGATAGTAATGAGCAGTTCTTC.

The chain carries TRBV2 and TRBJ2-1; D remains ambiguous. Per germline, CDR1 SNHLY and CDR2 FYNNEI. The CDR3 is made up of 14 amino acids. V was clipped by 6 bases and J by 0 bases, with 9 bases between them. This chain's CDR3 is CASSPPSSYNEQFF. CDR3 bases: TGTGCCAGCAGCCCGCCGAGCTCCTACAATGAGCAGTTCTTC.

The chain couples TRBV6-5 to TRBJ2-1, with 9 bases aligning to TRBD1. This CDR3 has 15 amino acids. Germline CDR1 is MNHEY and CDR2 is SVGAGI. Germline trimming cut 4 bases from V and 7 bases from J; bases unmatched to any gene: 8. The CDR3 loop is CASSLGQGSGNEQFF. The CDR3, as DNA: TGTGCCAGCAGTTTGGGACAGGGAAGTGGGAATGAGCAGTTCTTC.

As DNA, the CDR3 is TGTGCCAGCAGTGAATTTCCGCCGGGGGGACCGGTCCACGAGCAGTACTTC. As protein: CASSEFPPGGPVHEQYF. V is TRBV25-1 and J is TRBJ2-7; 7 bases are shared with TRBD2. The V gene's germline CDR1 is MGHDK and CDR2 SYGVNS. After removal of 1 base from V and 5 bases from J, the junction contained 14 bases not matched to a gene. The CDR3 sequence is 17 residues long.

The chain couples TRBV4-1 to TRBJ2-3, with D uncertain. The CDR3 runs to 12 residues. The germline gives CDR1 MGHRA, CDR2 YSYEKL. Trimming shortened V by 4 bases and J by 8 bases, and 10 bases separated the two germline ends. CDR3 DNA sequence: TGCGCCAGCAGCCGGGCGCGTAGTACGCAGTATTTT. It specifies CASSRARSTQYF.

This rearrangement joins TRBV11-1 to TRBJ2-1; 7 bases align to TRBD2. This CDR3 contains 15 residues. Germline V CDR1 and CDR2: SGHAT, FQDESV (reference sequence). Trimming at V came to 7 bases and at J to 8 bases, leaving 14 bases not matched to a gene. For the CDR3, the DNA is TGTGCCAGCACCCCTAGCGGCCCGAGGGCCCATGAGCAGTTCTTC. This codes for CASTPSGPRAHEQFF.

The chain links TRBV11-3 to TRBJ1-1; no reliable D call. The CDR3 is 16 amino acids. Trimming took off 8 bases at V and 0 bases at J, with 19 bases between the two ends. Germline assignment: CDR1 SGHNT and CDR2 YENEEA. CDR3 protein: CASFPEAGIVNTEAFF. CDR3 DNA: TGTGCCAGCTTTCCCGAGGCGGGAATTGTGAACACTGAAGCTTTCTTT.

This clone was observed once. CDR3 in amino acids: CASSRTAASGNTIYF. As DNA, the CDR3 is TGTGCCAGCAGCCGCACCGCGGCTTCTGGAAACACCATATATTTT. The J gene is TRBJ1-3, the V gene TRBV5-4; D ambiguous. This CDR3 has 15 amino acids. The V end was cut by 4 bases, the J end by 1 base, with 12 bases between. The germline V gene encodes CDR1 SGHNT and CDR2 YYREEE (reference sequence).

V gene TRBV4-1 combines with J gene TRBJ2-7; D might be TRBD2 (6 bases). V lost 1 base and J lost 2, with 15 bases in between. Germline lookup yields CDR1 MGHRA and CDR2 YSYEKL. This CDR3 comprises 16 residues. The CDR3 reads CASSQAAAGRTYEQYF. DNA of the CDR3: TGCGCCAGCAGCCAAGCAGCCGCCGGGAGAACCTACGAGCAGTACTTC.

This CDR3 is CASSPRGGDTQYF. CDR3 coding DNA: TGTGCCAGCTCACCACGGGGCGGAGATACGCAGTATTTT. V gene TRBV18 combines with J gene TRBJ2-3; a possible D gene is TRBD1 (5 bases). V lost 1 base and J 5 bases, leaving 7 bases between the germline ends. Looked up from germline, CDR1 is KGHSH and CDR2 is LQKENI. CDR3 length: 13 residues.

The rearrangement uses TRBV30 and TRBJ2-7; 12 bases are shared with TRBD2. Per the germline V gene, CDR1 is GTSNPN and CDR2 is SVGIG (reference sequence). The CDR3 consists of 13 residues. V shed 3 bases and J 3 bases; nucleotides not matched to a gene: 0. DNA of the CDR3: TGTGCCTGGAGACTAGCGGGGGGCTACGAGCAGTACTTC. This encodes CAWRLAGGYEQYF.

This rearrangement joins TRBV9 to TRBJ2-2; the match to TRBD2 covers 7 bases. With V trimmed by 1 base and J by 5 bases, 11 bases remained unmatched. CDR1 and CDR2 (germline): SGDLS, YYNGEE. CDR3 length equals 17 residues. The CDR3 is CASSVSLGGGGTGELFF. Here the CDR3 DNA reads TGTGCCAGCAGCGTATCCCTCGGCGGGGGAGGGACCGGGGAGCTGTTTTTT.

V gene TRBV20-1 combines with J gene TRBJ2-1; no definite D call. Germline loops: CDR1 DFQATT, CDR2 SNEGSKA (reference sequence). Trimming removed 2 bases at V and 8 bases at J, with 4 bases between. The CDR3 consists of 10 residues. The CDR3 spells CSARFDEQFF. DNA for the CDR3: TGCAGTGCTAGATTCGATGAGCAGTTCTTC.

The rearrangement links TRBV5-1 to TRBJ2-7, with 8 bases fitting TRBD1. The CDR3 consists of 15 residues. Losses at the gene ends were 4 bases for V and 4 bases for J; bases not matched to a gene: 10. Germline values: CDR1 SGHRS, CDR2 YFSETQ. CDR3 residues: CASSAIGTGGYEQYF. The DNA for the CDR3 is TGCGCCAGCAGCGCGATCGGGACAGGAGGTTACGAGCAGTACTTC.

J is TRBJ2-5 and V is TRBV6-5; D is ambiguous. CDR1 and CDR2 (germline): MNHEY, SVGAGI. The CDR3 is 15 residues long. V dropped 3 bases and J dropped 4 bases, with 15 bases sitting between them. The CDR3 loop reads CASSYSAAHIETQYF. CDR3 coding DNA: TGTGCCAGCAGTTATTCGGCGGCCCATATAGAGACCCAGTACTTC.

The chain recombines TRBV5-1 with TRBJ2-1, with TRBD2 identical over 10 bases. The trim removed 4 bases at V and 2 bases at J, leaving 3 bases unmatched. Germline CDR1 reads SGHRS; CDR2 reads YFSETQ. There are 15 residues in the CDR3. The CDR3 reads CASSTSGETYNEQFF. The CDR3 bases are TGCGCCAGCAGCACTAGCGGGGAAACCTACAATGAGCAGTTCTTC.

The gene calls are TRBV6-5 and TRBJ2-5; TRBD2 matches at 7 bases. V lost 2 bases and J lost 5; bases outside the gene matches: 8. The CDR3 is 15 amino acids. The germline V gene has CDR1 MNHEY and CDR2 SVGAGI. CDR3 coding DNA: TGTGCCAGCAGTTACAGTGCTAGCGGTAGGGAGACCCAGTACTTC. This codes for CASSYSASGRETQYF.

The rearrangement uses TRBV19 and TRBJ1-4, with D possibly matching TRBD1 (6 bases). CDR1 is LNHDA and CDR2 is SQIVND in the germline V gene (reference sequence). This CDR3 is 14 amino acids long. V was shortened by 3 bases and J by 5 bases, with 10 bases between the two germline ends. The CDR3 DNA follows: TGTGCCAGTAGTATCGGCCAGGGGAATGAAAAACTGTTTTTT. It encodes CASSIGQGNEKLFF.

Written as DNA, the CDR3 is TGCAGCGTGCGGGACTCAGCAAATGAAAAACTGTTTTTT. This codes for CSVRDSANEKLFF. V is TRBV29-1 and J is TRBJ1-4; possibly TRBD1 for D (5 bases). The CDR3 is 13 residues long. Trimming cost V 6 bases and J 5 bases, with 13 bases left between them. Looked up from germline, CDR1 is SQVTM and CDR2 is ANQGSEA.

The rearrangement joins TRBV11-3 to TRBJ1-2; D possibly corresponds to TRBD1 (6 bases). V was cut by 1 base and J by 3 bases, with 18 bases left in between. Per germline, CDR1 SGHNT and CDR2 YENEEA. The CDR3 extends over 17 amino acids. The CDR3 is CASSLGAPQQGDYGYTF. CDR3 bases: TGTGCCAGCAGCTTAGGGGCCCCCCAACAGGGTGACTATGGCTACACCTTC.

The chain carries TRBV12-5 and TRBJ2-3; 7 bases are a match to TRBD1. The CDR3 spans 18 residues. Trimming at V came to 2 bases and at J to 0 bases, leaving 11 bases not matched to a gene. Germline V lookup: CDR1 LGHNT, CDR2 FRNRAP. This CDR3 is CASGLRLTGTESTDTQYF. CDR3 nucleotides: TGTGCTAGTGGTTTGCGTCTTACCGGGACAGAGAGCACAGATACGCAGTATTTT.

The chain employs TRBV5-1 and TRBJ2-1; D might be TRBD1 (7 bases). The germline V gene encodes CDR1 SGHRS and CDR2 YFSETQ. The CDR3 is 15 residues long. Trimming removed 4 bases at V and 8 bases at J, with 19 bases between. The CDR3 nucleotides read TGCGCCAGCAGCGGCGGGACAGACCTATGGGATGAGCAGTTCTTC. Protein sequence: CASSGGTDLWDEQFF.

V and J are TRBV7-5 and TRBJ2-1; the table assigns TRBD2, which was not confirmed against the DNA. TRBV7-5 is shown as a pseudogene. CDR3 size: 17 residues. The CDR3 bases are TGTGTCATAACACAGGGAGAACTAGCGGGATACAAGGTTAGGCAGTTCTTC. This codes for CVITQGELAGYKVRQFF.